This TCR beta chain emerged from a study of identical twins. Findings of the study overall: There were fewer insertions in abundant cord blood beta clonotypes, but memory repertoires showed no such pattern.

The CDR3 sequence is 16 residues long. Note on this clonotype: Its antigen is still unknown.

Template switching added a universal primer site; cDNA carried unique molecular identifiers. TCRdb recomputed calls from the 5' RACE reads with MiXCR, one row per CDR3 protein. The sample gives 510,000 or so distinct CDR3 sequences, around 15% of which show up once; about 0.4% is in the top ten. Another study also made use of these data, one on yellow fever vaccine responses in identical twins.

This TCR was recovered from a woman younger than 35 in good health. Material: CD4+ T cells sorted from blood. The V and J genes are TRBV21-1 and TRBJ1-1; the D segment call TRBD1 is taken from the table without a DNA check. TRBV21-1 is termed a pseudogene. For the CDR3, the DNA is TGTGCCAGCAGCAAAGCTCTTTCCGGGACACCCAAAGAGGCTTTCTTT. This sequence encodes CASSKALSGTPKEAFF.